The 6 T cell receptor beta chains given below trace back to one sample, sequenced in a study of metastatic and nonmetastatic thyroid tumors. Treatment of any kind had been given to no patient before thyroid surgery. TCRdb re-called the PCR reads via MiXCR. In the table there are around 45,000 clones, roughly 15% of which are singletons. The material sequenced was blood. These receptors originate from a female donor with papillary thyroid cancer or a benign thyroid nodule (not recorded which). Some clones in this sample may be carry-over from other donors' samples.

This clone was counted many times. The chain carries TRBV4-2 and TRBJ2-3, with D perhaps matching TRBD2 (6 bases). Germline V gene sequence: CDR1 LGHNA, CDR2 YNFKEQ. Trimming removed 4 bases at V and 5 bases at J, with 28 bases between. This CDR3 contains 19 residues. The CDR3 loop reads CASSPPMDMAGLVGDTQYF. CDR3 nucleotide sequence: TGTGCCAGCAGCCCCCCGATGGATATGGCGGGACTGGTAGGAGATACGCAGTATTTT.

This clone was found a few times. The V gene is TRBV28, the J gene TRBJ2-2; tentative D call: TRBD1 (6 bases). The CDR3 is 16 residues long. CDR1 is MDHEN, CDR2 SYDVKM, per germline. Trimming left V 4 bases short and J 5 bases short, with 17 bases between. This chain's CDR3 is CASSSQYGQTTGELFF. The CDR3 region has the DNA TGTGCCAGCAGTTCACAGTACGGACAGACGACCGGGGAGCTGTTTTTT.

This clone was found many times. This sequence joins TRBV28 and TRBJ2-2; 7 positions match TRBD1. The length of the CDR3 is 14 residues. Germline V gene sequence: CDR1 MDHEN, CDR2 SYDVKM. With V trimmed by 10 bases and J by 1 base, 6 bases remained unmatched. Written as DNA, the CDR3 is TGTGCCACCACGGGACAGCTGAACACCGGGGAGCTGTTTTTT. Translating gives CATTGQLNTGELFF.

This clone was seen a handful of times. A read error may account for a junction end that differs from germline. This sequence joins TRBV12-3 or TRBV12-4 and TRBJ1-1; a possible D gene is TRBD1 (6 bases). This CDR3 contains 16 residues. This CDR3 reads CASSSGGQFRGTEALF. The CDR3 nucleotides read TGTGCCAGCAGTTCAGGAGGACAGTTCAGGGGCACTGAAGCTTTATTT.

This clone was seen repeatedly, ten times or more. The chain has TRBV3-1 and TRBJ2-3; unclear D gene. The V and J ends lost 1 base and 0 bases respectively, with 20 bases between them. CDR3 size: 19 residues. CDR1 is LGHDT, CDR2 YNNKEL, per germline (reference sequence). CDR3 in amino acids: CASSQANVRDIFSTDTQYF. The CDR3 DNA reads as TGTGCCAGCAGCCAAGCTAACGTGCGAGACATTTTTAGCACAGATACGCAGTATTTT.

The J gene is TRBJ2-1, the V gene TRBV9; 7 bases are shared with TRBD2. CDR1 and CDR2 from the germline V gene are SGDLS and YYNGEE. This CDR3 is built from 15 residues. Trimming removed 3 bases from V and 0 bases from J; junction bases left unmatched: 3. The CDR3 loop reads CASSGRDYSYNEQFF. The CDR3 coding sequence is TGTGCCAGCAGCGGGAGGGACTACTCCTACAATGAGCAGTTCTTC.